Listed below are T cell receptor beta chains from one sample, sequenced in a study of T cells in Graves' hyperthyroidism and ophthalmopathy. From the multiplex PCR reads, TCRdb called clonotypes with MiXCR, one entry per CDR3 protein. The sample holds hundreds of thousands of distinct CDR3 sequences, approximately 13% seen once. Sequences were obtained from blood. The receptors come from a woman aged 25 to 39 with Graves' hyperthyroidism that later progressed to Graves' ophthalmopathy. Both conserved end residues are part of each CDR3. The order of the fields is J gene, V gene, D gene, clone size, CDR3 DNA, CDR3 protein. D genes are given only for firm matches. Not every row has a clone size; where given, it reads once, few, many or a size class.

TRBJ2-7,TRBV14,-,few,TGTGCCAGCAGCCTTCAGGGGCCCTCCTACGAGCAGTACTTC,CASSLQGPSYEQYF
TRBJ2-5,TRBV20-1,TRBD2,many,TGCAGTGCTAGCGGGACTAGTAGGGAGACCCAGTACTTC,CSASGTSRETQYF
TRBJ2-1,TRBV6-1,TRBD2,many,TGTGCCAGCAGTCCGGGACTAGCGGTTGAGCAGTTCTTC,CASSPGLAVEQFF
TRBJ1-1,TRBV9,-,many,TGTGCCAGCAGCAGGGGCCCGGACACTGAAGCTTTCTTT,CASSRGPDTEAFF
TRBJ1-3,TRBV7-2,-,many,TGTGCCAGCAGCTTAGACGCCCGCTCTGGAAACACCATATATTTT,CASSLDARSGNTIYF
TRBJ1-1,TRBV6-5,-,many,TGTGCCAGCAGTTACTCTTCCCGGGTAGACACTGAAGCTTTCTTT,CASSYSSRVDTEAFF
TRBJ2-5,TRBV6-2/TRBV6-3,-,few,TGTGCCAGCCTCAATCAGGGGTTGGGGTACCAAGAGACCCAGTACTTC,CASLNQGLGYQETQYF
TRBJ2-5,TRBV30,TRBD2,-,TGTGCCTGGAGTGCCCTGGAAGCGGGAGGTCTCGAGACCCAGTACTTC,CAWSALEAGGLETQYF
TRBJ2-5,TRBV6-1,-,many,TGTGCCAGCAGTCGGGCCCTGTCTAGTCAAGAGACCCAGTACTTC,CASSRALSSQETQYF
TRBJ1-6,TRBV2,-,many,TGTGCCAGCATGATGGCCCAAGCCCTCCACTTT,CASMMAQALHF
TRBJ2-1,TRBV11-3,-,many,TGTGCCAGCAGCTCCTTGACCCCCTTGACAGGCCCACCCTACAATGAGCAGTTCTTC,CASSSLTPLTGPPYNEQFF
TRBJ1-1,TRBV28,-,many,TGTGCCAGCAGTCAAGGGGTCCCTAACACTGAAGCTTTCTTT,CASSQGVPNTEAFF
TRBJ2-5,TRBV28,TRBD2,many,TGTGCCAGTAGAGGATGGGCTAGCGGTCAAGAGACCCAGTACTTC,CASRGWASGQETQYF
TRBJ1-4,TRBV10-3,-,few,TGTGCCATCAGTGAGTCGGACCGACTGTTTTTT,CAISESDRLFF
TRBJ1-2,TRBV12-3/TRBV12-4,TRBD1,-,TGTGCCAGCAGTTTAAGTGGGACAGGGGATGGCTACACCTTC,CASSLSGTGDGYTF
TRBJ1-3,TRBV9,TRBD1,-,TGTGCCAGCAGCGAACCAGACAGGGGGCGTGGAAACACCATATATTTT,CASSEPDRGRGNTIYF
TRBJ2-7,TRBV19,TRBD2,-,TGTGCCAGTAGTATAGGCGGGAGGGCCGGTCGGTCCTACGAGCAGTACTTC,CASSIGGRAGRSYEQYF
TRBJ2-6,TRBV28,-,many,TGTGCCAGCAGTTCCGGGACACCTTCTGGGGCCAACGTCCTGACTTTC,CASSSGTPSGANVLTF
TRBJ2-7,TRBV2,-,-,TGCGCCAGCAGCCAAGAGGGCTGGCCCAGCTCCTACGAGCAGTACTTC,CASSQEGWPSSYEQYF
TRBJ1-6,TRBV10-3,-,many,TGTGCCATCAGCGGTCGGAGCACGGGTAATTCACCCCTCCACTTT,CAISGRSTGNSPLHF
TRBJ2-1,TRBV2,-,many,TGTGCCAGCAGGGCACCTAACAATGAGCAGTTCTTC,CASRAPNNEQFF
TRBJ2-2,TRBV7-9,-,-,TGTGCCAGCAACCCCAGAAGCGAGAACCCAACGAACACCGGGGAGCTGTTTTTT,CASNPRSENPTNTGELFF
TRBJ1-4,TRBV7-2,TRBD1,-,TGTGCCAGCAGCTCGGACAGGGGTGAAAAACTGTTTTTT,CASSSDRGEKLFF
TRBJ2-2,TRBV3-1,TRBD2,few,TGTGCCAGCAGCCAAGCTTCCTGGGGGGGAGCCTCCGGGGAGCTGTTTTTT,CASSQASWGGASGELFF
TRBJ1-1,TRBV6-1,TRBD1,-,TGTGCCAGCAACCGGGACAGGGCAATTAACACTGAAGCTTTCTTT,CASNRDRAINTEAFF
TRBJ1-2,TRBV2,-,many,TGTGCCAGTGGGACGGCGAGCTCCTCAGAGGGCTACACCTTC,CASGTASSSEGYTF
TRBJ2-2,TRBV7-6,-,few,TGTGCCAGCAGCTTAACGGGACTCCTGGCGAATACCGGGGAGCTGTTTTTT,CASSLTGLLANTGELFF
TRBJ1-1,TRBV29-1,-,many,TGCAGCGTTGACAGGGGCCTTAACACTGAAGCTTTCTTT,CSVDRGLNTEAFF
TRBJ1-2,TRBV19,TRBD1,few,TGTGCCAGTAGTATTCCCGCAGGGGGCAATGGCTACACCTTC,CASSIPAGGNGYTF
TRBJ1-1,TRBV5-5,TRBD1,-,TGTGCCAGCAGCCTGTTTCGGACAGGGGAGACTGAAGCTTTCTTT,CASSLFRTGETEAFF
TRBJ2-1,TRBV3-1,-,-,TGTGCCAGCAGCCAAGAACCGACGAAGAGGCTATACAATGAGCAGTTCTTC,CASSQEPTKRLYNEQFF
TRBJ2-3,TRBV28,-,many,TGTGCCAGCACCCAAGGGGGACTCTTCACAGATACGCAGTATTTT,CASTQGGLFTDTQYF
TRBJ1-4,TRBV5-1,-,many,TGCGCCAGCTCGACAGAGACAAATGAAAAACTGTTTTTT,CASSTETNEKLFF
TRBJ2-7,TRBV2,-,few,TGTGCCACCCACAGAGCAGGAGACTACGAGCAGTACTTC,CATHRAGDYEQYF
TRBJ2-2,TRBV12-3/TRBV12-4,-,-,TGTGCCAGCAGACCCGGAGGAACCGGGGAGCTGTTTTTT,CASRPGGTGELFF
TRBJ2-7,TRBV30,TRBD2,many,TGTGCCTGGAGACATCTAGCGGGAGGAACCTACGAGCAGTACTTC,CAWRHLAGGTYEQYF
TRBJ2-7,TRBV7-9,TRBD1,many,TGTGCCAGCAGCCCCGGGACAGGGGGCGAGCAGTACTTC,CASSPGTGGEQYF
TRBJ2-1,TRBV28,TRBD2,many,TGTGCCAGCAGTTTATTTGGTAGCGGGAGCTCAAATGAGCAGTTCTTC,CASSLFGSGSSNEQFF
TRBJ1-2,TRBV4-1,-,few,TGCGCCAGCAGCCAAGAATCGAGCGCTGGCTACACCTTC,CASSQESSAGYTF
TRBJ2-2,TRBV12-3/TRBV12-4,TRBD1,many,TGTGCCAGCAGTTCAACCGGGACAGGTGGCGGGGAGCTGTTTTTT,CASSSTGTGGGELFF
TRBJ2-5,TRBV5-6,TRBD1,many,TGTGCCAGCAGCGCGAATCCGGGACAGGGGGCGGAGACCCAGTACTTC,CASSANPGQGAETQYF
TRBJ1-2,TRBV30,TRBD1,many,TGTGCCTGGACCTACCTAGCCAGGGGGTCCTATGGCTACACCTTC,CAWTYLARGSYGYTF
TRBJ2-3,TRBV3-1,-,many,TGTGCCAGCACCCTTAGTGGGAGAGGAGATACGCAGTATTTT,CASTLSGRGDTQYF
TRBJ2-2,TRBV12-3/TRBV12-4,-,many,TGTGCCAGCTTGGAGACCGGGGAGCTGTTTTTT,CASLETGELFF
TRBJ2-2,TRBV7-2,-,-,TGTGCCAGCAGCTTACCCGGGGCGAGCAGTTACACCGGGGAGCTGTTTTTT,CASSLPGASSYTGELFF
TRBJ2-7,TRBV29-1,TRBD2,many,TGCAGCGTGGACGGGACTAGCGGGAGGACTGACAACGAGCAGTACTTC,CSVDGTSGRTDNEQYF
TRBJ2-7,TRBV5-1,TRBD2,-,TGCGCCAGCGCCCCCGGGACTAGCGCCTACGAGCAGTACTTC,CASAPGTSAYEQYF
TRBJ1-1,TRBV20-1,-,many,TGCAGTGCTAGCCAGCCTGGGGGACGGGGCGCTGAAGCTTTCTTT,CSASQPGGRGAEAFF